Each of the 17 T cell receptor beta chains below was sequenced from the same sample in a study of regulatory T cells in long-lasting Graves disease. Through Arm-PCR of CDR3 regions and iRepertoire HTBI primers, TCR beta libraries were built. MiXCR was run by TCRdb on the multiplex PCR reads, yielding one entry per CDR3 protein. The table has about 290,000 distinct CDR3 sequences, more than 20% seen once. The sample's time point: persistent/refractory GD, antithyroid drugs over 5 years with positive TRAb. TCR sequences were obtained from RNA taken from PBMCs. Sample: peripheral blood mononuclear cells (PBMCs), taken when the disease was refractory, from a patient treated with antithyroid drugs. All receptors come from a female donor with Graves disease.

This clonotype was seen ten or more times. V gene TRBV2 combines with J gene TRBJ1-5; perhaps TRBD1 as D (6 bases). With 4 bases removed from V and 7 bases from J, the gap between germline ends came to 14 bases. Per germline, CDR1 SNHLY and CDR2 FYNNEI. The CDR3 runs to 14 residues. CDR3 loop: CASSVGASTQPQHF. The CDR3 coding sequence is TGTGCCAGCAGTGTGGGGGCCTCGACACAGCCCCAGCATTTT.

The chain carries TRBV29-1 and TRBJ2-7; D might be TRBD1 (5 bases). The V gene lost 5 bases and the J gene lost 1 base, with 21 bases spanning the gap. From germline, CDR1 is SQVTM and CDR2 ANQGSEA. This CDR3 region has 16 residues. DNA for the CDR3: TGCAGCGTTCAGGGAACTCCTCTCAAGGGATCCTACGAGCAGTACTTC. Its protein product is CSVQGTPLKGSYEQYF.

In its sample, this clonotype was seen a few times. This chain joins TRBV5-1 and TRBJ2-5; no firm D call. With 4 bases removed from V and 2 bases from J, the gap between germline ends came to 15 bases. The CDR3 sequence is 15 residues long. Germline V gives CDR1 SGHRS, CDR2 YFSETQ. The CDR3 nucleotides are TGCGCCAGCAGCCCCGGAACGGATATTCAAGAGACCCAGTACTTC. Protein: CASSPGTDIQETQYF.

As DNA, the CDR3 is TGCGCCAGCAGCCGGGGTGGGACAGGGTTTTTCGACGAGCAGTACTTC. It translates to CASSRGGTGFFDEQYF. The chain employs TRBV5-1 and TRBJ2-7; 9 bases are shared with TRBD1. Per germline, CDR1 SGHRS and CDR2 YFSETQ. The CDR3 spans 16 residues. The trim removed 4 bases at V and 5 bases at J, leaving 13 bases unmatched.

The chain carries TRBV24-1 and TRBJ2-3, with D perhaps TRBD2 (7 bases). Trimming shortened V by 0 bases and J by 4 bases, and 13 bases separated the two germline ends. The CDR3 length is 16 residues. Per germline, CDR1 KGHDR and CDR2 SFDVKD. The CDR3 sequence is CATSDLGRGGPDTQYF. CDR3 sequence (DNA): TGTGCCACCAGTGATTTGGGAAGGGGGGGCCCAGATACGCAGTATTTT.

The chain links TRBV7-2 to TRBJ2-2, with D perhaps matching TRBD1 (6 bases). Trimming took off 2 bases at V and 0 bases at J, with 10 bases between the two ends. CDR1 is SGHTA and CDR2 is FQGNSA in the germline V gene. CDR3 size: 16 residues. The CDR3 loop reads CASSLTAGANTGELFF. The DNA of the CDR3 is TGTGCCAGCAGCTTAACGGCAGGGGCGAACACCGGGGAGCTGTTTTTT.

The CDR3 reads CASRDHRGTLNQPQHF. Written as DNA, the CDR3 is TGTGCCAGCAGGGATCACAGGGGAACCCTCAATCAGCCCCAGCATTTT. This rearrangement joins TRBV28 to TRBJ1-5; 7 bases match TRBD1. This CDR3 region has 16 residues. Germline lookup yields CDR1 MDHEN and CDR2 SYDVKM. The V segment lost 6 bases and the J segment 3 bases; nucleotides outside the gene matches: 11.

The chain uses TRBV29-1 and TRBJ1-5, with D perhaps TRBD1 (5 bases). Germline V gene data show CDR1 as SQVTM and CDR2 as ANQGSEA. V lost 4 bases to trimming and J lost 5 bases, with 9 bases between them. CDR3 length equals 12 residues. The CDR3 loop is CSVVTGDQPQHF. The CDR3 DNA sequence: TGCAGCGTTGTAACGGGGGATCAGCCCCAGCATTTT.

The sample holds many counts of this clonotype. The chain combines TRBV28 with TRBJ1-5; TRBD1 is a possible D gene (6 bases). This CDR3 region has 13 residues. Germline V gene data show CDR1 as MDHEN and CDR2 as SYDVKM. V was clipped by 4 bases and J by 2 bases, with 6 bases between them. The CDR3 loop is CASSSGGNQPQHF. CDR3 nucleotides: TGTGCCAGCAGTTCAGGGGGCAATCAGCCCCAGCATTTT.

This clonotype has a handful of counts. V and J are TRBV2 and TRBJ2-3, with TRBD2 matching over 7 bases. The CDR3 extends over 13 amino acids. The trim removed 3 bases at V and 5 bases at J, leaving 2 bases unmatched. Germline V gene lookup returns CDR1 SNHLY and CDR2 FYNNEI. CDR3 residues: CASSDSGGDTQYF. In nucleotides, the CDR3 is TGTGCCAGCAGTGACTCGGGGGGAGATACGCAGTATTTT.

V gene TRBV29-1 combines with J gene TRBJ1-1, with 9 bases matching TRBD1. Germline V gene data show CDR1 as SQVTM and CDR2 as ANQGSEA. The CDR3 length is 17 residues. The V segment lost 1 base and the J segment 1 base; nucleotides outside the gene matches: 10. The DNA for the CDR3 is TGCAGCGTTGAAGTGGTATTAACAGGGGGCGCGAACACTGAAGCTTTCTTT. This encodes CSVEVVLTGGANTEAFF.

In the case of this clonotype: This may be a read error: a much more frequent sequence differs by one nucleotide. V usage is TRBV12-3 or TRBV12-4 and J usage is TRBJ2-2; D not certain. This CDR3 spans 11 amino acids. Trimming left V 3 bases short and J 6 bases short, with 2 bases between. The DNA of the CDR3 is TGTGCCAGCAGTTTCTCCGGGGAGCTGTTTTTT. This encodes CASSFSGELFF.

Only a few counts were recorded for this clonotype. The chain carries TRBV7-2 and TRBJ2-6; 13 nucleotides line up with TRBD2. The CDR3 has 20 residues. Losses at the gene ends were 4 bases for V and 0 bases for J; bases not matched to a gene: 9. From germline, CDR1 is SGHTA and CDR2 FQGNSA. The CDR3 region is CASSSGLAGFYISGANVLTF. DNA for the CDR3: TGTGCCAGCAGCTCGGGACTAGCGGGATTTTATATCTCTGGGGCCAACGTCCTGACTTTC.

This clonotype was observed at least ten times. V usage is TRBV6-1 and J usage is TRBJ2-2, with 9 positions matching TRBD2. CDR3 length: 14 residues. The trim removed 8 bases at V and 6 bases at J, leaving 7 bases unmatched. Germline V gene lookup returns CDR1 MNHNS and CDR2 SASEGT. CDR3 DNA: TGTGCCAGCTGGCGGCTAGCGGGACCCGGGGAGCTGTTTTTT. Protein product: CASWRLAGPGELFF.

The chain couples TRBV15 to TRBJ2-7; the match to TRBD1 covers 7 bases. The CDR3 covers 15 residues. Germline V CDR1 and CDR2: LNHNV, YYDKDF (reference sequence). J lost 6 bases, V lost 7 bases, and 15 bases had no gene match. CDR3 protein: CATTDRQGLTSEQYF. The CDR3 coding sequence is TGTGCCACCACCGACAGACAGGGCCTTACTTCCGAGCAGTACTTC. The full variable domain, completed using reference TRBV15 and TRBJ2-7, is DAMVIQNPRYQVTQFGKPVTLSCSQTLNHNVMYWYQQKSSQAPKLLFHYYDKDFNNEADTPDNFQSRRPNTSFCFLDIRSPGLGDTAMYLCATTDRQGLTSEQYFGPGTRLTVT.

This clonotype was seen a single time. J is TRBJ2-1 and V is TRBV11-2, with D uncertain. Deletions cut 1 base from V and 8 bases from J, with 6 bases between. Germline assignment: CDR1 SGHAT and CDR2 FQNNGV. This CDR3 has 12 amino acids. The CDR3 loop reads CASSLALYEQFF. CDR3 sequence (DNA): TGTGCCAGCAGCTTAGCGTTGTATGAGCAGTTCTTC.

Many counts were recorded for this clonotype. The chain uses TRBV20-1 and TRBJ2-5; perhaps TRBD1 as D (6 bases). This CDR3 has 12 amino acids. V gave up 5 bases and J gave up 5 bases, with 12 bases separating them. Germline assignment: CDR1 DFQATT and CDR2 SNEGSKA (reference sequence). The CDR3 here is CSADYRAETQYF. The CDR3 DNA sequence: TGCAGTGCTGACTACAGGGCTGAGACCCAGTACTTC.